This T cell receptor beta chain was captured by sequencing in a study of blood T cell repertoires in COVID-19. Study at large: COVID-19 samples from acute and convalescent phases originated in the United States, Italy and Spain. T cells, B-cell-depleted T cells, or PBMCs supplied cDNA or gDNA.

Per the authors' pipeline: Estimates of nucleated cell counts were drawn from the amplification of reference gene primers. The protocol was immunoSEQ multiplex PCR, while the TCRdb copy is restricted to in-frame clones and leaves out a portion. V and J calls and clone size are as listed in that table; D and trimming were resolved from the DNA. The sample lists 95,000 to 110,000 clones; approximately 87% were seen once. CDR3 length: 16 amino acids. Looked up from germline, CDR1 is SEHNR and CDR2 is FQNEAQ (reference sequence). The trim removed 5 bases at V and 1 base at J, leaving 6 bases unmatched. Input material: peripheral blood. This chain uses TRBV7-9 with TRBJ2-1; 9 positions match TRBD1. The receptor was isolated from a human donor in a cohort sampled during active or convalescent COVID-19. As DNA, the CDR3 is TGTGCCAGCAGCCCGGAGACAGGGGGTTCCTACAATGAGCAGTTCTTC. Translation: CASSPETGGSYNEQFF.